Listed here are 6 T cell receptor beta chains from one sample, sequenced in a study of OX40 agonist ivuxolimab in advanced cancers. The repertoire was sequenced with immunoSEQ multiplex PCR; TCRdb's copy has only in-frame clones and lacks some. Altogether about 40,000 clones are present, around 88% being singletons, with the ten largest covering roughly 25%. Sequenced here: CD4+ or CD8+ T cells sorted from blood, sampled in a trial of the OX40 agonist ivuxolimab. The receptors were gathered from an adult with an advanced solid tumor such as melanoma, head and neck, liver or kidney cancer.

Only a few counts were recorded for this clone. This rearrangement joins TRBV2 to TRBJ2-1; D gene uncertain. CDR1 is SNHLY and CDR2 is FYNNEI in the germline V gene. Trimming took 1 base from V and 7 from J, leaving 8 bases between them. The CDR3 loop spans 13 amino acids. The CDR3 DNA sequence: TGTGCCAGCAGTGAAGACTATACAAATGAGCAGTTCTTC. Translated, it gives CASSEDYTNEQFF.

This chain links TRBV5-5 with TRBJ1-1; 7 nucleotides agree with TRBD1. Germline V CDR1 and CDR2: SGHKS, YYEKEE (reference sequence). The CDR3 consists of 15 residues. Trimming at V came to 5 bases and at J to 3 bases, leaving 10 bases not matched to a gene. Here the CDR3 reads CASSSRGIEDTEAFF. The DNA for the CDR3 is TGTGCCAGCAGTAGCAGGGGGATTGAGGACACTGAAGCTTTCTTT.

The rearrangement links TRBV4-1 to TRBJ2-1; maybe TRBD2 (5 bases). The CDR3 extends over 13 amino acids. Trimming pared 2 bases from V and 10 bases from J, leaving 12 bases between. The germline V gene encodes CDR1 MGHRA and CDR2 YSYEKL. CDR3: CASSQILAQEQFF. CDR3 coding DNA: TGCGCCAGCAGCCAAATCCTAGCCCAGGAGCAGTTCTTC.

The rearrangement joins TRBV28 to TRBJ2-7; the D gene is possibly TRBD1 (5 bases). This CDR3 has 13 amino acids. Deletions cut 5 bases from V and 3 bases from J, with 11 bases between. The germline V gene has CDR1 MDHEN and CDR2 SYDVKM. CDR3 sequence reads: CASSVNRFYEQYF. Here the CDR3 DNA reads TGTGCCAGCAGTGTCAACAGGTTCTACGAGCAGTACTTC.

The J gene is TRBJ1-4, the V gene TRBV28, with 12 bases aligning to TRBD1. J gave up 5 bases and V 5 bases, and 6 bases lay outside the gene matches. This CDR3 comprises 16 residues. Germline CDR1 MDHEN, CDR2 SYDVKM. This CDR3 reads CASSKGQGALNEKLFF. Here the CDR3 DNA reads TGTGCCAGCAGTAAGGGACAGGGGGCTTTAAATGAAAAACTGTTTTTT.

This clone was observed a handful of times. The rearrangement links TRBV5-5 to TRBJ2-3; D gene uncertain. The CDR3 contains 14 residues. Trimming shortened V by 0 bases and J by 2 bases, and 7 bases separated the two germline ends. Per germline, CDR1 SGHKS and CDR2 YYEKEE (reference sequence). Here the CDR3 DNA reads TGTGCCAGCAGCTTGGAACAGCCCACAGATACGCAGTATTTT. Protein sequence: CASSLEQPTDTQYF. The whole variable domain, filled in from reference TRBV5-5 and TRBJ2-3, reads DAGVTQSPTHLIKTRGQQVTLRCSPISGHKSVSWYQQVLGQGPQFIFQYYEKEERGRGNFPDRFSARQFPNYSSELNVNALLLGDSALYLCASSLEQPTDTQYFGPGTRLTVL.